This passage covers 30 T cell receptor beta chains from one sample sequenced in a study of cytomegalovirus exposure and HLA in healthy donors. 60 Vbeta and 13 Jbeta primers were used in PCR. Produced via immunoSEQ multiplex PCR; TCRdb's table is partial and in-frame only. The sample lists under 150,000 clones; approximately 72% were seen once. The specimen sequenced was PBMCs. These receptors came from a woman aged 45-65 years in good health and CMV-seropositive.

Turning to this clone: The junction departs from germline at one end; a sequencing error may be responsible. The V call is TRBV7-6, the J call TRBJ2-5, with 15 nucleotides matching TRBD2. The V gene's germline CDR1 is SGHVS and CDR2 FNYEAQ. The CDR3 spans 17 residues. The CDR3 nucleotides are TGTGCCAGCAGCTTGGGACTAGCGGGGGGTCTCCAAAAGACCCAGTACTTC. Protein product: CASSLGLAGGLQKTQYF.

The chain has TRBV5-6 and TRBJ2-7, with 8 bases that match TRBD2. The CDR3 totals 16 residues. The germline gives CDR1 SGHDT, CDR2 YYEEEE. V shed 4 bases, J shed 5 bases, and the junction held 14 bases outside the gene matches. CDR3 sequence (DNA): TGTGCCAGCAGCCACCAAGGAGTTAGCGGGATCCACGAGCAGTACTTC. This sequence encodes CASSHQGVSGIHEQYF.

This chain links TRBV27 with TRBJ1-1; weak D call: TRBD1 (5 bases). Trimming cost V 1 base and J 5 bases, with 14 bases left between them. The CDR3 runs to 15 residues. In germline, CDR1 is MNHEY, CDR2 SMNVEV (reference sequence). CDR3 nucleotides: TGTGCCAGCAGTTTATTTCAGGGTTGGGGAACTGAAGCTTTCTTT. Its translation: CASSLFQGWGTEAFF.

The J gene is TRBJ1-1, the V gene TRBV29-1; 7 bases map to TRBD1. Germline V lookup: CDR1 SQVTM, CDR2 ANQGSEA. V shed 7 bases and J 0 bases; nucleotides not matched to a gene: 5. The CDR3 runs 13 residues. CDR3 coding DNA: TGCAGCGCCGTGGGACAGATGAACACTGAAGCTTTCTTT. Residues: CSAVGQMNTEAFF.

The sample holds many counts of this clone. The CDR3 DNA is TGTGCCAGTAGTTCCCGACAGAGACAAGAGACCCAGTACTTC. Its protein is CASSSRQRQETQYF. The V call is TRBV19, the J call TRBJ2-5; D perhaps matches TRBD1 (5 bases). Germline values: CDR1 LNHDA, CDR2 SQIVND (reference sequence). Trimming cost V 5 bases and J 2 bases, with 12 bases left between them. The length of the CDR3 is 14 residues. Full variable domain (rest looked up from reference TRBV19 and TRBJ2-5): DGGITQSPKYLFRKEGQNVTLSCEQNLNHDAMYWYRQDPGQGLRLIYYSQIVNDFQKGDIAEGYSVSREKKESFPLTVTSAQKNPTAFYLCASSSRQRQETQYFGPGTRLLVL.

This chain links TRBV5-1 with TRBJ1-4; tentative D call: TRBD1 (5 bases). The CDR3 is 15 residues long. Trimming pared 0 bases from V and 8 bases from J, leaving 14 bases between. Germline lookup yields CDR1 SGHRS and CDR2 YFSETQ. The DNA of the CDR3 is TGCGCCAGCAGCTTGGCCAGGGATGGGTACGAAAAACTGTTTTTT. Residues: CASSLARDGYEKLFF.

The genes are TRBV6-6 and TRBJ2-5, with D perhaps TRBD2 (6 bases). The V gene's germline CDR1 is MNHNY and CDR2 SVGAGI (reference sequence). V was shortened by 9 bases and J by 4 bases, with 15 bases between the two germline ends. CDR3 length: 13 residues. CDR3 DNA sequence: TGTGCCAGTTCAGCGGGCGCAGGAGAGACCCAGTACTTC. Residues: CASSAGAGETQYF.

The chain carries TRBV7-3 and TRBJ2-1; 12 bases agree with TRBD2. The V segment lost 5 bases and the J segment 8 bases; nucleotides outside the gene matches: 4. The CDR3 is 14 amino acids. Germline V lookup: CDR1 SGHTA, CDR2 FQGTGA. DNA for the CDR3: TGTGCCAGCAGCCGGACTAGCGGGGTAGATGAGCAGTTCTTC. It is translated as CASSRTSGVDEQFF.

CDR3 protein: CASSGWRGLSYEQYF. As DNA, the CDR3 is TGTGCCAGCAGTGGGTGGCGGGGGCTCTCCTACGAGCAGTACTTC. V is TRBV6-5 and J is TRBJ2-5; D is possibly TRBD2 (7 bases). The J call is uncertain, as TRBJ2-7 better fits the DNA end. There are 15 residues in the CDR3. Germline-derived CDR1 and CDR2 are MNHEY and SVGAGI.

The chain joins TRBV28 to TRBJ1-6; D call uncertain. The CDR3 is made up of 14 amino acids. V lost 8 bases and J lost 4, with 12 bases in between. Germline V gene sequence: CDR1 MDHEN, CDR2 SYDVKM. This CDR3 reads CASLKEGYNSPLHF. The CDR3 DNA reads TGTGCCAGCCTAAAAGAGGGTTATAATTCACCCCTCCACTTT.

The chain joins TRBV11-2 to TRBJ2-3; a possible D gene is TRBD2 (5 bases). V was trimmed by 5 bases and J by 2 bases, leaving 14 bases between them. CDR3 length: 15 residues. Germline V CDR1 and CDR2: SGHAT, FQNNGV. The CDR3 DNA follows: TGTGCCAGCAGCCCCGTCGGAGCGGTCACAGATACGCAGTATTTT. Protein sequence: CASSPVGAVTDTQYF.

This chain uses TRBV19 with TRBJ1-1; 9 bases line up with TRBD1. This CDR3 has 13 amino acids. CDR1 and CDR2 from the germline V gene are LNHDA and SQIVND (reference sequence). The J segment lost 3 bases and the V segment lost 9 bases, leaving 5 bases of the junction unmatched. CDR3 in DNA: TGTGCCAGCTACAGGGGGCTTTACACTGAAGCTTTCTTT. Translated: CASYRGLYTEAFF.

In DNA, the CDR3 is TGTGCCAGCAGTGACTCCGCCATTAGAGACAATGAGCAGTTCTTC. Its protein product is CASSDSAIRDNEQFF. The V gene is TRBV6-1, the J gene TRBJ2-1; no clear D. V was pared by 3 bases and J by 5 bases, with 14 bases between. CDR3 length: 15 amino acids. Germline lookup yields CDR1 MNHNS and CDR2 SASEGT.

CDR3 in DNA: TGTGCCAGCACCTCCGGGGGGGCCTCAGATACGCAGTATTTT. Translation gives CASTSGGASDTQYF. The rearrangement links TRBV5-4 to TRBJ2-3; 8 nucleotides align to TRBD2. Germline V gene lookup returns CDR1 SGHNT and CDR2 YYREEE (reference sequence). This CDR3 contains 14 residues. The trim removed 6 bases at V and 4 bases at J, leaving 7 bases unmatched.

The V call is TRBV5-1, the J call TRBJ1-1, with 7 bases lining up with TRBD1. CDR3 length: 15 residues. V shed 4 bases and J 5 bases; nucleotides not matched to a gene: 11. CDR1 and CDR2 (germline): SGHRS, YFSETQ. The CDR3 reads CASSQWAGGGTEAFF. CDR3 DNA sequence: TGCGCCAGCAGCCAATGGGCAGGGGGAGGTACTGAAGCTTTCTTT.

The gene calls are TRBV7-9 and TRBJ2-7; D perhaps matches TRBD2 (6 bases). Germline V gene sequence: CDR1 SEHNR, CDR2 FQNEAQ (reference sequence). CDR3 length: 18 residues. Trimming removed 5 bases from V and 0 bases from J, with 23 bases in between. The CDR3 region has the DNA TGTGCCAGCAGCCTGTCCGCCGCGGGATCATCTCCCTCCTACGAGCAGTACTTC. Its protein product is CASSLSAAGSSPSYEQYF. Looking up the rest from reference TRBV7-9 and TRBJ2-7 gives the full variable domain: DTGVSQNPRHKITKRGQNVTFRCDPISEHNRLYWYRQTLGQGPEFLTYFQNEAQLEKSRLLSDRFSAERPKGSFSTLEIQRTEQGDSAMYLCASSLSAAGSSPSYEQYFGPGTRLTVT.

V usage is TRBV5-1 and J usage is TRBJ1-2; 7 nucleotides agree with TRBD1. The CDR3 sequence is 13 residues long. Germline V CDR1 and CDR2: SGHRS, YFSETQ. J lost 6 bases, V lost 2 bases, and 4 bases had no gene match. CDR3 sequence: CASSFGQENGYTF. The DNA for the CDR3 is TGCGCCAGCAGCTTCGGACAGGAAAATGGCTACACCTTC.

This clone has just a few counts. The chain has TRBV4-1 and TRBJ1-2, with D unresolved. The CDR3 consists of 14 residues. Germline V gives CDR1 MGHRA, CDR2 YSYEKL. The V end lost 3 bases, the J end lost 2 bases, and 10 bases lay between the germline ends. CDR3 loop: CASSQTRLNYGYTF. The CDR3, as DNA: TGCGCCAGCAGCCAGACCAGACTGAACTATGGCTACACCTTC.

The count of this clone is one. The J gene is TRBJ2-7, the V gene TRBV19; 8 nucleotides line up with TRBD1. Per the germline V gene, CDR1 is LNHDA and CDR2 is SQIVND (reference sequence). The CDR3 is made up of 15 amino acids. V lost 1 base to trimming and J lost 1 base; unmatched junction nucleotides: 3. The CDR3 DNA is TGTGCCAGTAGTATAGGGGACAGGCGATCCTACGAGCAGTACTTC. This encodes CASSIGDRRSYEQYF.

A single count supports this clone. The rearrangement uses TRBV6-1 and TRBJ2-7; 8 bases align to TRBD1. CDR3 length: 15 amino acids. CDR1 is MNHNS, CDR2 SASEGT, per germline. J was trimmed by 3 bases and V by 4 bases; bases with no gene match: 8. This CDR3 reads CASSGTGGGYYEQYF. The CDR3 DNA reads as TGTGCCAGCAGTGGCACAGGGGGTGGTTACTACGAGCAGTACTTC.

The CDR3: CASSYSETGTNYGYTF. For the CDR3, the DNA is TGTGCCAGCAGTTACTCTGAGACAGGGACTAACTATGGCTACACCTTC. This chain uses TRBV6-5 with TRBJ1-2; 7 positions match TRBD1. Looked up from germline, CDR1 is MNHEY and CDR2 is SVGAGI. After removal of 0 bases from V and 0 bases from J, the junction contained 4 bases not matched to a gene. The CDR3 contains 16 residues.

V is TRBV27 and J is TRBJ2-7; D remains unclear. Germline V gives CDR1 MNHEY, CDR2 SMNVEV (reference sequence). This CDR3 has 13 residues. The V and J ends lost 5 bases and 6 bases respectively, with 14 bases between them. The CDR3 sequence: CASSLSHYAEQYF. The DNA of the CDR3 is TGTGCCAGCAGTCTTTCACATTACGCCGAGCAGTACTTC.

CDR3 nucleotides: TGTGCCAGCAGCTTTTCTAGTCGTCGAACCGGGGAGCTGTTTTTT. Protein: CASSFSSRRTGELFF. The chain recombines TRBV5-4 with TRBJ2-2; D is unresolved. CDR1 and CDR2 from the germline V gene are SGHNT and YYREEE (reference sequence). This CDR3 comprises 15 residues. Trimming stripped 2 bases from V and 5 bases from J, with 13 bases between.

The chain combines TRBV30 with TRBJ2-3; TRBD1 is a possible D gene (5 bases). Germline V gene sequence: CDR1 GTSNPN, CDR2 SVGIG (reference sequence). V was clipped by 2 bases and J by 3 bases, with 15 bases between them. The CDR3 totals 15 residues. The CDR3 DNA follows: TGTGCCTGGAGTACCACAGGATTTAAAACAGATACGCAGTATTTT. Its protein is CAWSTTGFKTDTQYF. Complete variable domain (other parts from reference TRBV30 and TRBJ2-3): SQTIHQWPATLVQPVGSPLSLECTVEGTSNPNLYWYRQAAGRGLQLLFYSVGIGQISSEVPQNLSASRPQDRQFILSSKKLLLSDSGFYLCAWSTTGFKTDTQYFGPGTRLTVL.

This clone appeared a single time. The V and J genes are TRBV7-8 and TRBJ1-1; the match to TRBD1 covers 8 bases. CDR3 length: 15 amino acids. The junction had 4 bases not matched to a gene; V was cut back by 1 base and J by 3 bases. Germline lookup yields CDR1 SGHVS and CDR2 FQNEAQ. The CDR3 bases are TGTGCCAGCAGCTTAGGGGCAGGGGGCTACACTGAAGCTTTCTTT. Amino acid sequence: CASSLGAGGYTEAFF.

CDR3 in amino acids: CASSPGQTYEQYF. The CDR3, as DNA: TGTGCCAGCTCACCGGGACAGACCTACGAGCAGTACTTC. The genes are TRBV18 and TRBJ2-7; 7 bases agree with TRBD1. Trimming removed 3 bases from V and 2 bases from J; junction bases left unmatched: 1. CDR3 length: 13 amino acids. Germline values: CDR1 KGHSH, CDR2 LQKENI.

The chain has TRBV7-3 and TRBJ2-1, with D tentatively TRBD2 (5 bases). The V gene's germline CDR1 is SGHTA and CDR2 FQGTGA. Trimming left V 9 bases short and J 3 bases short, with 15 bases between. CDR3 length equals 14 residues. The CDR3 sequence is CASRLRSGYNEQFF. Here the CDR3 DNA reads TGTGCCAGTAGACTACGAAGCGGCTACAATGAGCAGTTCTTC.

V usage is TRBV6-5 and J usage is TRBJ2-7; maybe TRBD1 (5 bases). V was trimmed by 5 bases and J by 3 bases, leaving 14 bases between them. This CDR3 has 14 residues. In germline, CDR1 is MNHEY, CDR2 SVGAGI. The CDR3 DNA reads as TGTGCCAGCAGTAGAAGGGGTAGTCTCTACGAGCAGTACTTC. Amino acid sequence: CASSRRGSLYEQYF.

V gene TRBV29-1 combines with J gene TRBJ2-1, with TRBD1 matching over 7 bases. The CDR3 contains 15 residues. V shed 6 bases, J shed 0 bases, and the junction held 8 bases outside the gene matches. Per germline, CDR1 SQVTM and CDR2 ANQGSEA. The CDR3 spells CSVAGTESSYNEQFF. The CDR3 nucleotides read TGCAGCGTAGCTGGGACAGAGAGCTCCTACAATGAGCAGTTCTTC.

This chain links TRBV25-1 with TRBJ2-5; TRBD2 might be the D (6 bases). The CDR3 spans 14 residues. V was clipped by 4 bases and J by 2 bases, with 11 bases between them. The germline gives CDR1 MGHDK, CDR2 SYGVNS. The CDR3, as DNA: TGTGCCAGCAGTGGAGGAGGGGTTCAAGAGACCCAGTACTTC. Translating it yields CASSGGGVQETQYF.